Listed here is a single TCR beta chain. What it binds is not known. The CDR3 covers 15 residues. Germline trimming cut 3 bases from V and 4 bases from J; bases unmatched to any gene: 4. Germline V lookup: CDR1 SGHVS, CDR2 FQNEAQ. This sample stems from a study of CD8 T cells in Susac syndrome. Notes on the study in general: As acknowledged by the study, its TCR sequencing and HLA analysis included a relatively small number of individuals.

When the RNA was reverse transcribed, random hexamers were used with an input of about 0.45 to 1 ug. TCRdb re-called the immunoSEQ multiplex PCR reads through MiXCR, storing one row per CDR3 protein. The table includes around 180,000 distinct CDR3 sequences, approximately 95% detected once. Sequencing targeted TCR beta in T cells from blood (CD8+ and CD4+). Negative isolation yielded CD4+ and CD8+ T cells, and FACS enriched TEMRA cells. The chain has TRBV7-8 and TRBJ2-2; 8 bases map to TRBD1. This sequence originates from a human donor with multiple sclerosis. The sequencing sample was made of CD4+ T cells from PBMCs. CDR3 residues: CASSFSGTGTGELFF. For the CDR3, the DNA is TGTGCCAGCAGCTTCTCCGGGACAGGCACCGGGGAGCTGTTTTTT. The full variable domain, its missing parts supplied by reference TRBV7-8 and TRBJ2-2, is GAGVSQSPRYKVAKRGQDVALRCDPISGHVSLFWYQQALGQGPEFLTYFQNEAQLDKSGLPSDRFFAERPEGSVSTLKIQRTQQEDSAVYLCASSFSGTGTGELFFGEGSRLTVL.